Following are 3 T cell receptor beta chains from one sample sequenced in a study of CD8 T cells in ankylosing spondylitis. TCRdb reprocessed the 5' RACE reads via MiXCR and lists one record per CDR3 protein. The table records some 90,000 distinct CDR3 sequences, around 30% of them present only once. Sequencing was done on a sample of blood, either unsorted or a sorted T cell fraction (not recorded which). These receptors all stem from a male donor with ankylosing spondylitis or in good health (not recorded which).

This chain uses TRBV3-1 with TRBJ2-3; D is unresolved. Between the trimmed V and J ends, which lost 2 bases and 4 bases, there was a span of 22 bases. The CDR3 spans 18 residues. Germline V gene lookup returns CDR1 LGHDT and CDR2 YNNKEL (reference sequence). CDR3 loop: CASSQIPWGSFIADTQYF. CDR3 sequence (DNA): TGTGCCAGCAGCCAAATTCCGTGGGGTAGTTTTATCGCAGATACGCAGTATTTT.

This clonotype showed up just a few times. The genes are TRBV20-1 and TRBJ2-1; D gene uncertain. This CDR3 comprises 14 residues. The V gene's germline CDR1 is DFQATT and CDR2 SNEGSKA (reference sequence). V shed 0 bases and J shed 7 bases, with 13 bases lying between them. CDR3 residues: CSARDLVAGNEQFF. The CDR3 DNA sequence: TGCAGTGCTAGAGATCTGGTCGCCGGGAATGAGCAGTTCTTC.

A few counts support this clonotype. This chain connects TRBV6-5 to TRBJ1-2; the D is unclear. Germline V gene lookup returns CDR1 MNHEY and CDR2 SVGAGI. V lost 0 bases, J lost 2 bases, and 22 bases lay in between. The CDR3 spans 19 residues. This CDR3 is CASSYSLRPEHSPNYGYTF. CDR3 bases: TGTGCCAGCAGTTACTCGTTGAGGCCTGAACACAGTCCGAACTATGGCTACACCTTC.